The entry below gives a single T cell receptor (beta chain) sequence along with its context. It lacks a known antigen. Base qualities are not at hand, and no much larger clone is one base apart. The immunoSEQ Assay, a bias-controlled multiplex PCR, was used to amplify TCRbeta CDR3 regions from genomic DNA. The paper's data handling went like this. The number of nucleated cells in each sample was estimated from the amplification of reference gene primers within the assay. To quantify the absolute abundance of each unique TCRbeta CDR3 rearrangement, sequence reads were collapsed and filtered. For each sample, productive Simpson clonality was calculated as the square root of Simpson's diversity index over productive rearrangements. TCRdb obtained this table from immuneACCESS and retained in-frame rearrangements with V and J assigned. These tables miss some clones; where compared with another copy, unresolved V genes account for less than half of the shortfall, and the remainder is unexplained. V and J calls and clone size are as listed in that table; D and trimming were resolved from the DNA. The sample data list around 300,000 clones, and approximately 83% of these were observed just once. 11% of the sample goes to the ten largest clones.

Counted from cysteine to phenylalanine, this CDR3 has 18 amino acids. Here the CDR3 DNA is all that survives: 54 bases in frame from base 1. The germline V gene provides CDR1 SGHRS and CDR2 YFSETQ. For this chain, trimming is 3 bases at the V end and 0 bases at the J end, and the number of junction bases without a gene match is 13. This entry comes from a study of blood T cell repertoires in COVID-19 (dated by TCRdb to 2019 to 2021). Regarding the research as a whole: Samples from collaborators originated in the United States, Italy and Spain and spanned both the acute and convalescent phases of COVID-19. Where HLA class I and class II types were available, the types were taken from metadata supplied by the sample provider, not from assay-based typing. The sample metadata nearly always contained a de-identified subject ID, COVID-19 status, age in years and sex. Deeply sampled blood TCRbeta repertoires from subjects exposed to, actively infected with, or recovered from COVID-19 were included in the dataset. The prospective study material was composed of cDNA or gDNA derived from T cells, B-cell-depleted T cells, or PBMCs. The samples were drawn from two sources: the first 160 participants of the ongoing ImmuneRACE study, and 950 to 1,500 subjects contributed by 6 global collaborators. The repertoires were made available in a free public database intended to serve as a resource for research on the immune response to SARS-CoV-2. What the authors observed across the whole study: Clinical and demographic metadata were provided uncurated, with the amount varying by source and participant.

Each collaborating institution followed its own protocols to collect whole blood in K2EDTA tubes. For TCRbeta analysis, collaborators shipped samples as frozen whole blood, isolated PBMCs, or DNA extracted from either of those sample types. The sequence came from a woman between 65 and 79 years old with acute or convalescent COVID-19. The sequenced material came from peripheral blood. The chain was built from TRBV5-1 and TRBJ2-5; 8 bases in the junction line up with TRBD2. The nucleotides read TGCGCCAGCAGCTACTCTCCCACGCTTAGCGGGAACCAAGAGACCCAGTACTTC. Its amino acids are CASSYSPTLSGNQETQYF. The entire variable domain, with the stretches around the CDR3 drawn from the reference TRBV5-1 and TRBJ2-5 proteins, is KAGVTQTPRYLIKTRGQQVTLSCSPISGHRSVSWYQQTPGQGLQFLFEYFSETQRNKGNFPGRFSGRQFSNSRSEMNVSTLELGDSALYLCASSYSPTLSGNQETQYFGPGTRLLVL.